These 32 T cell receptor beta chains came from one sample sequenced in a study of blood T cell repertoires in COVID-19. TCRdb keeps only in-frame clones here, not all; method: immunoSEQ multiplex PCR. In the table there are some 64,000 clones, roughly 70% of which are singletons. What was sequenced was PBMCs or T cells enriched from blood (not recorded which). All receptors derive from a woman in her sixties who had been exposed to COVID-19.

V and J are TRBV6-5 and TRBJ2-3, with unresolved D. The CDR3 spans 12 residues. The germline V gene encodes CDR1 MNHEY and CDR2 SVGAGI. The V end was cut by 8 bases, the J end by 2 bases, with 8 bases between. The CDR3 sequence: CASRLPTDTQYF. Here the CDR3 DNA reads TGTGCCAGCCGACTTCCCACAGATACGCAGTATTTT.

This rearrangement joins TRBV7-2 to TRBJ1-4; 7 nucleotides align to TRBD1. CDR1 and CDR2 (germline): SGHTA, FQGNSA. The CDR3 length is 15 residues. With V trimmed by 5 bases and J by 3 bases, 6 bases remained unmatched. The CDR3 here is CASSPTGTANEKLFF. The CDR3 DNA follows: TGTGCCAGCAGCCCGACAGGGACGGCTAATGAAAAACTGTTTTTT.

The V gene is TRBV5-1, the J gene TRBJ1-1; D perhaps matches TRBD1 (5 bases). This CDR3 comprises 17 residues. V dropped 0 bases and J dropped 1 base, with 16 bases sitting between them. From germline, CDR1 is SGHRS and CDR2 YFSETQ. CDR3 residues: CASSLDGVREANTEAFF. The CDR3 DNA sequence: TGCGCCAGCAGCTTGGATGGCGTCAGGGAGGCGAACACTGAAGCTTTCTTT.

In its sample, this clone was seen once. The CDR3: CATREGNSNTEAFF. As DNA, the CDR3 is TGTGCCACCCGGGAGGGAAATTCGAACACTGAAGCTTTCTTT. V and J are TRBV10-3 and TRBJ1-1, with D hard to call. CDR1 is ENHRY, CDR2 SYGVKD, per germline. Trimming took 10 bases from V and 1 from J, leaving 16 bases between them. The CDR3 has 14 amino acids.

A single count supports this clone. Here the CDR3 reads CASTRTDRVGETQYF. The CDR3 nucleotides are TGTGCCAGCACACGGACGGACAGGGTAGGGGAGACCCAGTACTTC. The chain has TRBV28 and TRBJ2-5; the match to TRBD1 covers 8 bases. The germline CDR1 and CDR2 sequences are MDHEN and SYDVKM. Germline trimming cut 7 bases from V and 5 bases from J; bases unmatched to any gene: 12. The CDR3 loop spans 15 amino acids.

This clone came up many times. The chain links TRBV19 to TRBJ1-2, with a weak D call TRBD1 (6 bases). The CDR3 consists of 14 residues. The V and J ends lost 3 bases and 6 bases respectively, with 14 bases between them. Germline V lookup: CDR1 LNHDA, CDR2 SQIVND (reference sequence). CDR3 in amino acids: CASSMVWGRDGYTF. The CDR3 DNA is TGTGCCAGTAGTATGGTCTGGGGGCGCGATGGCTACACCTTC. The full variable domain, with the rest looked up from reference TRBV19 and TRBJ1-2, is DGGITQSPKYLFRKEGQNVTLSCEQNLNHDAMYWYRQDPGQGLRLIYYSQIVNDFQKGDIAEGYSVSREKKESFPLTVTSAQKNPTAFYLCASSMVWGRDGYTFGSGTRLTVV.

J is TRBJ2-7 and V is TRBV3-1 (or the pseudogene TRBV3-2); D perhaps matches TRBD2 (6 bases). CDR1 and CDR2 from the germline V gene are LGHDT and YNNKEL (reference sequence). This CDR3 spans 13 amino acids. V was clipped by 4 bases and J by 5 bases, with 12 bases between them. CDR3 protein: CASSPLWEDEQYF. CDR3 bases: TGTGCCAGCAGCCCCCTCTGGGAGGACGAGCAGTACTTC.

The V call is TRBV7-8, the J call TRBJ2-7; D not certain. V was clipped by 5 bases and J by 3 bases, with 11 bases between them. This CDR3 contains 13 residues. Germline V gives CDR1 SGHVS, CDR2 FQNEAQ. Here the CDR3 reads CASSRHQNYEQYF. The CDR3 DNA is TGTGCCAGCAGCCGCCATCAGAACTACGAGCAGTACTTC.

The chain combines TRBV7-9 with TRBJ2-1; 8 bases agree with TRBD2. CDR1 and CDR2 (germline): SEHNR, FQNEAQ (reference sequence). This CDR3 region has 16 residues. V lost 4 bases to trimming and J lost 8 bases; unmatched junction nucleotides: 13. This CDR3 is CASSSTGLEKRDEQFF. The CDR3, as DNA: TGTGCCAGCAGCTCTACGGGACTAGAGAAGCGGGATGAGCAGTTCTTC.

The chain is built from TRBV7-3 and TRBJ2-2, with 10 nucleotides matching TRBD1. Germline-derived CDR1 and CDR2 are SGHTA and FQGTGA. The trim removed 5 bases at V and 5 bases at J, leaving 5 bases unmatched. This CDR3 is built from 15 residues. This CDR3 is CASSPDRGQTGELFF. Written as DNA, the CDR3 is TGTGCCAGCAGCCCCGACAGGGGGCAGACCGGGGAGCTGTTTTTT.

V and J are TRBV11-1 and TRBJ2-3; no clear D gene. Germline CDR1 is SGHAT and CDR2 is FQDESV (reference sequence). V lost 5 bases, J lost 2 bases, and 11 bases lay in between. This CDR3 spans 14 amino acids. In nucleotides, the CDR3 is TGTGCCAGCAGCCCCCCACTCTACACAGATACGCAGTATTTT. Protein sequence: CASSPPLYTDTQYF. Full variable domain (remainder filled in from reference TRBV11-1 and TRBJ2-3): EAEVAQSPRYKITEKSQAVAFWCDPISGHATLYWYRQILGQGPELLVQFQDESVVDDSQLPKDRFSAERLKGVDSTLKIQPAELGDSAMYLCASSPPLYTDTQYFGPGTRLTVL.

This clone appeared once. Here the CDR3 reads CASSNRDRAFSGYTF. The CDR3 DNA reads TGTGCCAGCAGTAATCGGGACAGGGCTTTTAGTGGCTACACCTTC. The chain combines TRBV6-6 with TRBJ1-2; TRBD1 agrees at 9 bases. Germline assignment: CDR1 MNHNY and CDR2 SVGAGI (reference sequence). This CDR3 is 15 amino acids long. Trimming at V came to 5 bases and at J to 7 bases, leaving 11 bases not matched to a gene.

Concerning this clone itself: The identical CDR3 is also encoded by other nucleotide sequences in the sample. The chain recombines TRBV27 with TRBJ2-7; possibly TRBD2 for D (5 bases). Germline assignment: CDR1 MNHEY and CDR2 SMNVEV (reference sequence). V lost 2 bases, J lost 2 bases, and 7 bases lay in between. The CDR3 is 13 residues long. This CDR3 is CASSLTSTYEQYF. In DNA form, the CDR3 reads TGTGCCAGCAGTTTAACTAGTACCTACGAGCAGTACTTC.

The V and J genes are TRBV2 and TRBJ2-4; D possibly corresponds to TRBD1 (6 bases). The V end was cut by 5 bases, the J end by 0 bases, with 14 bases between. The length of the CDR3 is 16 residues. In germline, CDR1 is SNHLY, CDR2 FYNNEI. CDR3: CASSLDSLLAKNIQYF. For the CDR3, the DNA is TGTGCCAGCAGTTTGGACAGTCTACTAGCCAAAAACATTCAGTACTTC.

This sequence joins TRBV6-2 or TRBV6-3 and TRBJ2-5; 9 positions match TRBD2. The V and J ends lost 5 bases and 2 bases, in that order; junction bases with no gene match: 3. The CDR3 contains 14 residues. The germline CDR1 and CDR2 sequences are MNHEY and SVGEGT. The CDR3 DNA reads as TGTGCCAGCAGTCACGGACTAGCGCAAGAGACCCAGTACTTC. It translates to CASSHGLAQETQYF.

The CDR3 reads CASSFRGIYNEQFF. The CDR3 coding sequence is TGTGCCAGCAGCTTCAGGGGAATTTACAATGAGCAGTTCTTC. The rearrangement joins TRBV5-6 to TRBJ2-1; D may be TRBD1 (6 bases). The germline gives CDR1 SGHDT, CDR2 YYEEEE. V lost 2 bases to trimming and J lost 4 bases, with 10 bases between them. The CDR3 is 14 amino acids.

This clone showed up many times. This CDR3 is CASSLSGRGNEKLFF. The CDR3 nucleotides are TGCGCCAGCAGCCTAAGCGGCAGGGGTAATGAAAAACTGTTTTTT. The rearrangement joins TRBV4-3 to TRBJ1-4; a possible D gene is TRBD1 (6 bases). CDR1 and CDR2 (germline): LGHNA, YSLEER. This CDR3 contains 15 residues. V was shortened by 4 bases and J by 4 bases, with 13 bases between the two germline ends.

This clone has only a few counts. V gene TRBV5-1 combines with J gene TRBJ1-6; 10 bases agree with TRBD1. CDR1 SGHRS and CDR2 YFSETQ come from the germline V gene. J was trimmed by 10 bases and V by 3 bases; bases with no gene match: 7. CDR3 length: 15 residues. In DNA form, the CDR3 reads TGCGCCAGCAGCTGGGCTGGGACAGGGGAATCACCCCTCCACTTT. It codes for CASSWAGTGESPLHF.

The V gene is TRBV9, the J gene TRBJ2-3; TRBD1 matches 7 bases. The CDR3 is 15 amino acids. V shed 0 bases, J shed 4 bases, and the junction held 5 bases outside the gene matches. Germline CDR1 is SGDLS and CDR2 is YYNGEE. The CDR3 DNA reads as TGTGCCAGCAGCGTAGGATCAGGGGGTTCAGATACGCAGTATTTT. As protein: CASSVGSGGSDTQYF.

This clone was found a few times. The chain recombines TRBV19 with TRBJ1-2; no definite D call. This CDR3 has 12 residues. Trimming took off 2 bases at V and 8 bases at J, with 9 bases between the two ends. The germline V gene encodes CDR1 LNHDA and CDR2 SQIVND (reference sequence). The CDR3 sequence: CASSIIGGGYTF. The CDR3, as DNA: TGTGCCAGTAGTATAATAGGAGGAGGCTACACCTTC.

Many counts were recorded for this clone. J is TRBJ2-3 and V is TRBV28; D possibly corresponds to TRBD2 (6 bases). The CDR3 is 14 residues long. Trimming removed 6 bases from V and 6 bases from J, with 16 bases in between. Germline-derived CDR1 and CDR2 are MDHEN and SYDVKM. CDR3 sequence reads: CASRPARGTDTQYF. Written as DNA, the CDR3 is TGTGCCAGCAGGCCGGCTCGCGGGACGGATACGCAGTATTTT.

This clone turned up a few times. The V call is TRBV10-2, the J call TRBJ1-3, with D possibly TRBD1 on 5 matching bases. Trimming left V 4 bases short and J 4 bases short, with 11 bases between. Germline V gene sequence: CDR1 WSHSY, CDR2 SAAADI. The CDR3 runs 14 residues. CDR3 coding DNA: TGCGCCAGCAGTGGTCCAGGGCCCGGAAACACCATATATTTT. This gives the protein CASSGPGPGNTIYF.

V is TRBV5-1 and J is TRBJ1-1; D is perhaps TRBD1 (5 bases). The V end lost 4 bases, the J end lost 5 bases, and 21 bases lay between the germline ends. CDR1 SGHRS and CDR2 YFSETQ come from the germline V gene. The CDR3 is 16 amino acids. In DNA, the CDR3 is TGCGCCAGCAGCCTCCGGGACTCACATCTTGGTACTGAAGCTTTCTTT. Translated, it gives CASSLRDSHLGTEAFF. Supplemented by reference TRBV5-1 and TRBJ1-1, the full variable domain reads KAGVTQTPRYLIKTRGQQVTLSCSPISGHRSVSWYQQTPGQGLQFLFEYFSETQRNKGNFPGRFSGRQFSNSRSEMNVSTLELGDSALYLCASSLRDSHLGTEAFFGQGTRLTVV.

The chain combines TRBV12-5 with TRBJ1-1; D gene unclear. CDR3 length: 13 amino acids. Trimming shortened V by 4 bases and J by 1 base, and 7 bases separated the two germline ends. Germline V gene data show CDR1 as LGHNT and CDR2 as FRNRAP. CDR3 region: CASGSSRNTEAFF. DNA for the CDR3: TGTGCTAGTGGTTCCTCCAGGAACACTGAAGCTTTCTTT.

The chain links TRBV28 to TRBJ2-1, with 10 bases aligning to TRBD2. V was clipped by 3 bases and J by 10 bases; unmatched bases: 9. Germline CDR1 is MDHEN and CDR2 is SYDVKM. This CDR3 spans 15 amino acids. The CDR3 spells CASSFRASGGKEQFF. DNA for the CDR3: TGTGCCAGCAGTTTTCGGGCTAGCGGGGGCAAAGAGCAGTTCTTC.

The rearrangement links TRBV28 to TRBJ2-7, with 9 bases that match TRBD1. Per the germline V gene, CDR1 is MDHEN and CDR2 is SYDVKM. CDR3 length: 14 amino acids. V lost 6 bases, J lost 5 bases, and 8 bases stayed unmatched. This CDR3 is CASREGTGWHEQYF. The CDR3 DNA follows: TGTGCCAGCAGGGAAGGGACAGGGTGGCACGAGCAGTACTTC. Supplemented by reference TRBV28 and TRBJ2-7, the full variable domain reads DVKVTQSSRYLVKRTGEKVFLECVQDMDHENMFWYRQDPGLGLRLIYFSYDVKMKEKGDIPEGYSVSREKKERFSLILESASTNQTSMYLCASREGTGWHEQYFGPGTRLTVT.

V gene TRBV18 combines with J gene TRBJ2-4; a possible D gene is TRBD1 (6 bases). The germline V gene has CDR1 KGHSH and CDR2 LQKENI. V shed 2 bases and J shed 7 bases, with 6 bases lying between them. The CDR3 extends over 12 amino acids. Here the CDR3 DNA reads TGTGCCAGCTCACCAGACAGGAACATTCAGTACTTC. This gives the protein CASSPDRNIQYF.

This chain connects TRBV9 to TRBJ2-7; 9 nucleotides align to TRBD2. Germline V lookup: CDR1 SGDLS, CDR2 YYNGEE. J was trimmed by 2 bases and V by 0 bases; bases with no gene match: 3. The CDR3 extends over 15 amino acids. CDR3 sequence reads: CASSVGLAGTYEQYF. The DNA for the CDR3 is TGTGCCAGCAGCGTAGGGCTAGCGGGGACCTACGAGCAGTACTTC.

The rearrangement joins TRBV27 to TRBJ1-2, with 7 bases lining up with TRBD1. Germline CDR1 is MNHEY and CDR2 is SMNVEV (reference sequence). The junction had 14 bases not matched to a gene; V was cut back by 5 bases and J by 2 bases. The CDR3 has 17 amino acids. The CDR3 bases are TGTGCCAGCAGTGTTGACAGGGTATCATCAAGAAACTATGGCTACACCTTC. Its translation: CASSVDRVSSRNYGYTF.

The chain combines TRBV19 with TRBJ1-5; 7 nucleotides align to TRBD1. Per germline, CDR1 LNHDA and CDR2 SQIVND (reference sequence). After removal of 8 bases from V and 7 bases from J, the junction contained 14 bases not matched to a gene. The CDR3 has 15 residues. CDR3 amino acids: CASHDYRGSHQPQHF. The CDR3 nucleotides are TGTGCCAGTCACGACTACAGGGGATCCCACCAGCCCCAGCATTTT.

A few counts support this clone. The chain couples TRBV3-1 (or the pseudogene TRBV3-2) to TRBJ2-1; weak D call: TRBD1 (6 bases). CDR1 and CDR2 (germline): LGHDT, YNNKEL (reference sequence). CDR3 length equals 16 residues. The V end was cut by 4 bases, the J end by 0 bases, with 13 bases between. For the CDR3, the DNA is TGTGCCAGCAGCCGGCAGGGGCCATTCTCCTACAATGAGCAGTTCTTC. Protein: CASSRQGPFSYNEQFF.

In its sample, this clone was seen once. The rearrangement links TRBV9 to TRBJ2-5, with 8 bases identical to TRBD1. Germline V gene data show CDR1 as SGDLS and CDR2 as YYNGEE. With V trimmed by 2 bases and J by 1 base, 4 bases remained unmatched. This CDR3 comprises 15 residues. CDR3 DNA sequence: TGTGCCAGCAGCGTGACAGGGGTGCTCCAAGAGACCCAGTACTTC. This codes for CASSVTGVLQETQYF.